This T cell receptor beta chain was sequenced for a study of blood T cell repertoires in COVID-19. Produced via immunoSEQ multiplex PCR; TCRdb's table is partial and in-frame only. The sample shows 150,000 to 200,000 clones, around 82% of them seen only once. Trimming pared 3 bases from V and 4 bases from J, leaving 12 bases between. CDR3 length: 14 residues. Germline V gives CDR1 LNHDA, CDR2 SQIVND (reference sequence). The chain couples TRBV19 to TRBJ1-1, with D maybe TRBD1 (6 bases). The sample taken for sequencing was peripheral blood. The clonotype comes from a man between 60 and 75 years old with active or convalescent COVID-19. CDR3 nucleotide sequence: TGTGCCAGTAGTATGGGGGCGTACACCACTGAAGCTTTCTTT. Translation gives CASSMGAYTTEAFF.